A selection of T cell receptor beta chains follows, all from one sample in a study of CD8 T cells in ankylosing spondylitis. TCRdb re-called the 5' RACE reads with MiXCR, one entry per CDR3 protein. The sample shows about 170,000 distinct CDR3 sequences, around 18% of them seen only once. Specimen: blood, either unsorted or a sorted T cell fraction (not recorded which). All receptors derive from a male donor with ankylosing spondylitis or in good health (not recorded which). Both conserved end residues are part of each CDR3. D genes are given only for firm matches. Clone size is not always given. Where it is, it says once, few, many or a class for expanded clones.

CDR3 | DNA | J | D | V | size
CASSYGQRYEQYF | TGCGCCAGCAGCTACGGACAGAGATACGAGCAGTACTTC | TRBJ2-7 | - | TRBV5-1 | many
CASSWTGQGVYEQYF | TGTGCCAGCAGCTGGACAGGGCAAGGGGTCTACGAGCAGTACTTC | TRBJ2-7 | TRBD1 | TRBV5-5 | -
CASSLPPLAGVHNEQFF | TGTGCCAGCAGCTTGCCCCCACTAGCGGGAGTTCACAATGAGCAGTTCTTC | TRBJ2-1 | TRBD2 | TRBV5-5 | few
CASSLSAALDTQYF | TGCGCCAGCAGCTTATCAGCGGCCTTAGATACGCAGTATTTT | TRBJ2-3 | - | TRBV5-1 | -
CAISAQGEADTQYF | TGTGCCATCAGTGCGCAGGGAGAGGCAGATACGCAGTATTTT | TRBJ2-3 | - | TRBV10-3 | many
CASSFGDYSNQPQHF | TGTGCCAGCAGTTTCGGGGATTATAGCAATCAGCCCCAGCATTTT | TRBJ1-5 | - | TRBV6-2/TRBV6-3 | few
CASSSLSNSPLHF | TGTGCCAGCAGTTCGCTGTCCAATTCACCCCTCCACTTT | TRBJ1-6 | - | TRBV6-2/TRBV6-3 | -
CASGSASSYNEQFF | TGCGCCAGTGGGTCGGCTAGCTCCTACAATGAGCAGTTCTTC | TRBJ2-1 | - | TRBV5-1 | -
CASSLGGETGYTF | TGCGCCAGCAGCTTGGGAGGGGAAACTGGCTACACCTTC | TRBJ1-2 | - | TRBV5-1 | many
CASSEARQGWNIQYF | TGTGCCAGCAGTGAAGCGCGACAGGGATGGAACATTCAGTACTTC | TRBJ2-4 | TRBD1 | TRBV6-1 | many
CSAVLTGRETQYF | TGCAGTGCCGTTCTCACAGGCAGAGAGACCCAGTACTTC | TRBJ2-5 | - | TRBV20-1 | many
CASSPRLAAYNEQFF | TGTGCCAGCAGTCCCCGACTAGCGGCCTACAATGAGCAGTTCTTC | TRBJ2-1 | TRBD2 | TRBV28 | -
CASSWDRGKYGYTF | TGTGCCAGTAGCTGGGACAGGGGGAAGTATGGCTACACCTTC | TRBJ1-2 | TRBD1 | TRBV19 | many
CANSLGRNQPQHF | TGCGCCAACAGCTTGGGTAGGAATCAGCCCCAGCATTTT | TRBJ1-5 | - | TRBV5-1 | -
CASSLPGTSRHNEQFF | TGTGCCAGCAGCCTTCCCGGGACTAGCAGGCACAATGAGCAGTTCTTC | TRBJ2-1 | TRBD2 | TRBV28 | few
CSAPGPGSGLGQYF | TGCAGTGCTCCTGGCCCTGGTAGCGGGCTGGGGCAGTACTTC | TRBJ2-7 | TRBD2 | TRBV20-1 | -
CASSYLRTGGANIQYF | TGTGCCAGCAGTTACCTTCGGACAGGGGGCGCGAACATTCAGTACTTC | TRBJ2-4 | TRBD1 | TRBV6-2/TRBV6-3 | -
CASRVSGTTGELFF | TGTGCCAGCAGAGTAAGCGGGACTACCGGGGAGCTGTTTTTT | TRBJ2-2 | TRBD2 | TRBV2 | -
CASSGPRGQGVTEAFF | TGTGCCAGCAGCGGGCCACGGGGACAGGGGGTCACTGAAGCTTTCTTT | TRBJ1-1 | TRBD1 | TRBV5-4 | -
CSARAASLNTGELFF | TGCAGTGCTAGAGCAGCTAGCCTTAACACCGGGGAGCTGTTTTTT | TRBJ2-2 | - | TRBV20-1 | -
CASSFGETSGAFFSYEQYF | TGTGCCAGCAGTTTTGGTGAGACTAGCGGTGCTTTCTTCTCCTACGAGCAGTACTTC | TRBJ2-7 | TRBD2 | TRBV28 | -
CASSSSLTSGRAYTGELFF | TGTGCCAGCAGCTCCTCCCTGACTAGCGGGAGGGCCTATACCGGGGAGCTGTTTTTT | TRBJ2-2 | TRBD2 | TRBV7-3 | -
CASRSRGRPTGELFF | TGTGCCAGCAGGTCTCGTGGGAGACCCACCGGGGAGCTGTTTTTT | TRBJ2-2 | - | TRBV28 | few
CASSDLGTGTRGYTF | TGTGCCAGCAGTGACCTCGGGACAGGGACGCGAGGCTACACCTTC | TRBJ1-2 | TRBD1 | TRBV25-1 | few
CAISEPQYTGNTEAFF | TGTGCCATCAGTGAACCCCAGTATACTGGGAACACTGAAGCTTTCTTT | TRBJ1-1 | - | TRBV10-3 | many
CASSEGTGWDGYTF | TGCGCCAGCAGCGAGGGGACAGGATGGGATGGCTACACCTTC | TRBJ1-2 | TRBD1 | TRBV5-1 | few
CASSFGQDNEKLFF | TGCGCCAGCAGCTTTGGACAGGATAATGAAAAACTGTTTTTT | TRBJ1-4 | TRBD1 | TRBV5-1 | many
CASSLAGTEYNEQFF | TGTGCCAGCAGCTTAGCCGGGACAGAGTACAATGAGCAGTTCTTC | TRBJ2-1 | TRBD1 | TRBV11-2 | once
CASSLGGGQGANTEAFF | TGTGCCAGCAGCTTGGGAGGGGGCCAGGGAGCGAACACTGAAGCTTTCTTT | TRBJ1-1 | TRBD1 | TRBV5-4 | few
CSVVEHIKTQYF | TGCAGCGTTGTAGAACATATAAAGACCCAGTACTTC | TRBJ2-5 | - | TRBV29-1 | -
CASSLSGGRTEAFF | TGTGCCAGCAGCTTATCTGGGGGAAGGACTGAAGCTTTCTTT | TRBJ1-1 | - | TRBV5-5 | -
CASSTRQSYEQYF | TGTGCCAGCAGTACCCGACAGTCCTACGAGCAGTACTTC | TRBJ2-7 | - | TRBV27 | -
CASSLDPAGVGNIQYF | TGCGCCAGCAGCTTGGATCCAGCGGGAGTGGGAAACATTCAGTACTTC | TRBJ2-4 | TRBD2 | TRBV5-1 | many
CASSLRGLPYEQYF | TGCGCCAGCAGCTTGCGCGGACTTCCCTACGAGCAGTACTTC | TRBJ2-7 | - | TRBV5-1 | many
CSVDDGWTSTQHF | TGCAGCGTTGATGACGGATGGACCTCGACCCAGCATTTT | TRBJ1-5 | - | TRBV29-1 | medium-sized
CSAPRLTGEGFTDTQYF | TGCAGTGCTCCGCGATTGACAGGGGAGGGTTTCACAGATACGCAGTATTTT | TRBJ2-3 | - | TRBV20-1 | many
CAITQDDIPGTDTQYF | TGTGCCATCACCCAAGACGACATACCTGGCACAGATACGCAGTATTTT | TRBJ2-3 | - | TRBV10-3 | few
CASSEETSWVRQFF | TGTGCCAGCAGTGAAGAGACTAGCTGGGTTCGGCAGTTCTTC | TRBJ2-1 | TRBD2 | TRBV2 | -
CASSLGTGGAFF | TGTGCCAGCAGCTTAGGTACAGGGGGAGCTTTCTTT | TRBJ1-1 | TRBD1 | TRBV7-9 | -
CASSLRTGGSEAFF | TGTGCCAGCAGTTTGCGGACAGGGGGCAGTGAAGCTTTCTTT | TRBJ1-1 | TRBD1 | TRBV12-3/TRBV12-4 | many
CSALTGMWETQYF | TGCAGTGCTTTAACAGGGATGTGGGAGACCCAGTACTTC | TRBJ2-5 | - | TRBV20-1 | many
CASSPVGGELFF | TGTGCCAGCAGCCCAGTCGGGGGGGAGCTGTTTTTT | TRBJ2-2 | - | TRBV7-8 | many
CSVELPGTDTQYF | TGCAGCGTTGAATTGCCAGGGACAGATACGCAGTATTTT | TRBJ2-3 | - | TRBV29-1 | many
CASQQQYGYTF | TGTGCCAGCCAACAGCAGTATGGCTACACCTTC | TRBJ1-2 | - | TRBV28 | -
CASSIRSGGYTF | TGTGCCAGTAGCATTAGAAGTGGTGGCTACACCTTC | TRBJ1-2 | - | TRBV19 | many